The present TCR beta chain was sequenced within a study of blood T cell repertoires in COVID-19. Only in-frame clones appear in the TCRdb table, and some are missing; sequencing was by immunoSEQ multiplex PCR. The sample shows some 200,000 clones, about nine tenths of them seen only once. The CDR3 covers 13 residues. V was clipped by 2 bases and J by 1 base, with 6 bases between them. Germline V gene sequence: CDR1 SGHNT, CDR2 YYREEE (reference sequence). This TCR was recovered from a man aged 25 to 40 in a cohort exposed to, infected with or recovered from COVID-19 (not recorded which). The sequenced sample consisted of PBMCs or T cells enriched from blood (not recorded which). This chain connects TRBV5-4 to TRBJ1-1, with D hard to call. DNA of the CDR3: TGTGCCAGCAGCTTTGAGCCGAACACTGAAGCTTTCTTT. This translates into CASSFEPNTEAFF.